This TCR beta chain was found in a study of CD8+ T cells in alopecia areata. This clone was seen a single time. Once RNA had been extracted, it was reverse transcribed into cDNA to act as the sequencing template. Profiling relied on immunoSEQ multiplex PCR, and the TCRdb table lists in-frame clones only, not all of them. This sample has about 200,000 clones, with about 60% found just once. The CDR3 covers 13 residues. Germline-derived CDR1 and CDR2 are SGHVS and FQNEAQ. Trimming shortened V by 1 base and J by 7 bases, and 10 bases separated the two germline ends. The rearrangement links TRBV7-8 to TRBJ1-1; D gene ambiguous. The receptor's source is a human donor with alopecia areata. The sample was CD4+ T cells sorted from blood, taken at week 0. The CDR3 sequence is CASSLVRGVEAFF. CDR3 coding DNA: TGTGCCAGCAGCTTAGTACGTGGCGTTGAAGCTTTCTTT.